The 23 T cell receptor beta chains below come from one sample, sequenced in a study of human T cells and chemical hapten exposure. TCRdb called the RACE reads again in MiXCR, with one record for every CDR3 protein. The table has about 140,000 distinct CDR3 sequences, approximately 12% seen once. The time point denotes: patch test 2, 6 weeks after DPC sensitization. The sample's treatment: therapeutic diphenylcyclopropenone sensitization with weekly scalp DPC. The sequencing here drew on whole blood, taken in connection with sensitization to the hapten diphenylcyclopropenone (DPC). These receptors were taken from a woman aged 45 to 65 with alopecia areata. Some clones in this sample may be carry-over from other donors' samples.

This clonotype was observed a few times. CDR3 bases: TGCAGTTTGGCTAGCACAGATACGCAGTATTTT. Its protein is CSLASTDTQYF. This sequence joins TRBV20-1 and TRBJ2-3; no clear D. CDR3 length: 11 amino acids. CDR1 is DFQATT, CDR2 SNEGSKA, per germline (reference sequence). Trimming cost V 8 bases and J 0 bases, with 6 bases left between them.

This clonotype appeared a few times. This rearrangement joins TRBV5-1 to TRBJ1-1; 10 bases line up with TRBD1. Germline CDR1 SGHRS, CDR2 YFSETQ. The ends lost 4 bases at V and 2 bases at J; junction bases unmatched: 8. This CDR3 region has 16 residues. The CDR3 coding sequence is TGCGCCAGCAGCCCTGACAGGGGGCTCAGTAACACTGAAGCTTTCTTT. Translated: CASSPDRGLSNTEAFF.

This clonotype was counted many times. This chain joins TRBV7-2 and TRBJ2-3; 7 bases map to TRBD1. V gave up 4 bases and J gave up 6 bases; unmatched junction bases: 19. Germline V gives CDR1 SGHTA, CDR2 FQGNSA. CDR3 length: 18 residues. For the CDR3, the DNA is TGTGCCAGCAGCTCTAGCCGGACAGGCCCTGCGAGATGGGATACGCAGTATTTT. This codes for CASSSSRTGPARWDTQYF.

The gene calls are TRBV11-1 and TRBJ2-3; D might be TRBD2 (7 bases). V was pared by 1 base and J by 4 bases, with 21 bases between. The germline V gene encodes CDR1 SGHAT and CDR2 FQDESV (reference sequence). This CDR3 spans 18 amino acids. The CDR3 DNA is TGTGCCAGCAGCTTAGAGTTGAGGGGGGAGGGCCTTCCAGATACGCAGTATTTT. It yields the protein CASSLELRGEGLPDTQYF.

The chain links TRBV6-5 to TRBJ2-2; maybe TRBD1 (5 bases). CDR1 is MNHEY, CDR2 SVGAGI, per germline. Trimming removed 0 bases at V and 6 bases at J, with 11 bases between. The CDR3 has 15 amino acids. The CDR3 nucleotides read TGTGCCAGCAGTTACTCGTCCCCAGGGCCCGGGGAGCTGTTTTTT. Protein product: CASSYSSPGPGELFF.

Many counts were recorded for this clonotype. V is TRBV12-3 or TRBV12-4 and J is TRBJ2-2; TRBD2 agrees at 9 bases. V trimming: 6 bases; J trimming: 2 bases; junction bases outside the gene matches: 7. The CDR3 is 16 amino acids. CDR3 bases: TGTGCCAGCAGCCCTTGGACTAGCGTTAACACCGGGGAGCTGTTTTTT. Translation: CASSPWTSVNTGELFF.

There are a few counts of this clonotype. V gene TRBV7-3 combines with J gene TRBJ2-5; perhaps TRBD2 as D (6 bases). This CDR3 region has 15 residues. V lost 3 bases, J lost 3 bases, and 14 bases lay in between. Germline loops: CDR1 SGHTA, CDR2 FQGTGA. CDR3 in DNA: TGTGCCAGCAGCTTGGGCGGGAATAAGGAAGAGACCCAGTACTTC. It translates to CASSLGGNKEETQYF.

This clonotype came up many times. The chain has TRBV19 and TRBJ1-4, with D perhaps TRBD1 (6 bases). In germline, CDR1 is LNHDA, CDR2 SQIVND (reference sequence). Trimming stripped 8 bases from V and 5 bases from J, with 15 bases between. The CDR3 has 14 amino acids. CDR3 nucleotide sequence: TGTGCCAGTTCAAGACAGGAAAGGAATGAAAAACTGTTTTTT. It is translated as CASSRQERNEKLFF.

This clonotype was seen a few times. This chain connects TRBV12-3 or TRBV12-4 to TRBJ2-3; D gene uncertain. Trimming stripped 6 bases from V and 2 bases from J, with 3 bases between. The CDR3 sequence is 11 residues long. The CDR3: CASRITDTQYF. DNA for the CDR3: TGTGCCAGCAGAATCACAGATACGCAGTATTTT.

This clonotype has a count of ten or more. V and J are TRBV30 and TRBJ1-6; D possibly corresponds to TRBD1 (5 bases). CDR1 GTSNPN and CDR2 SVGIG come from the germline V gene (reference sequence). The ends were cut back, 6 bases at V and 2 bases at J, with 17 bases in the middle. CDR3 length: 16 amino acids. CDR3 residues: CACIYGGNPYNSPLHF. CDR3 sequence (DNA): TGTGCCTGCATCTACGGGGGAAACCCCTATAATTCACCCCTCCACTTT.

This clonotype was detected a few times. This chain connects TRBV25-1 to TRBJ2-2; D is possibly TRBD1 (5 bases). V was shortened by 3 bases and J by 1 base, with 9 bases between the two germline ends. The germline V gene encodes CDR1 MGHDK and CDR2 SYGVNS. This CDR3 has 15 amino acids. CDR3 sequence: CASSEGQMNTGELFF. CDR3 coding DNA: TGTGCCAGCAGTGAGGGGCAGATGAACACCGGGGAGCTGTTTTTT.

Here the CDR3 reads CASSVTEYEQYF. Here the CDR3 DNA reads TGTGCCAGCAGCGTAACAGAGTACGAGCAGTACTTC. The chain combines TRBV7-9 with TRBJ2-7; no reliable D call. Trimming left V 5 bases short and J 4 bases short, with 9 bases between. The germline V gene has CDR1 SEHNR and CDR2 FQNEAQ (reference sequence). The length of the CDR3 is 12 residues. Using reference TRBV7-9 and TRBJ2-7 for the parts outside the CDR3, the full variable domain is DTGVSQNPRHKITKRGQNVTFRCDPISEHNRLYWYRQTLGQGPEFLTYFQNEAQLEKSRLLSDRFSAERPKGSFSTLEIQRTEQGDSAMYLCASSVTEYEQYFGPGTRLTVT.

This clonotype was detected ten times or more. V usage is TRBV5-1 and J usage is TRBJ2-3; unclear D gene. CDR1 is SGHRS and CDR2 is YFSETQ in the germline V gene. CDR3 length: 14 residues. V gave up 0 bases and J gave up 6 bases, with 11 bases separating them. The CDR3 sequence is CASSLGPTRDTQYF. DNA of the CDR3: TGCGCCAGCAGCTTGGGGCCCACCCGGGATACGCAGTATTTT.

At least ten counts were recorded for this clonotype. This rearrangement joins TRBV12-3 or TRBV12-4 to TRBJ2-1; tentative D call: TRBD1 (8 bases). The germline V and J ends were trimmed by 7 bases and 7 bases, with 17 bases remaining between them. CDR3 length: 14 residues. For the CDR3, the DNA is TGTGCCAGCAAAACAGGGGGGGGTAGGAATGAGCAGTTCTTC. Translated, it gives CASKTGGGRNEQFF.

This clonotype was seen only a few times. The V and J genes are TRBV4-2 and TRBJ2-1; D could derive from TRBD1 or TRBD2 (5 bases each). Trimming shortened V by 1 base and J by 7 bases, and 14 bases separated the two germline ends. This CDR3 comprises 15 residues. Germline V gene lookup returns CDR1 LGHNA and CDR2 YNFKEQ. This CDR3 is CASSQGDLDGNEQFF. The DNA of the CDR3 is TGTGCCAGCAGCCAAGGGGACCTAGACGGGAATGAGCAGTTCTTC.

This clonotype was counted only a few times. The rearrangement uses TRBV2 and TRBJ2-3; possible D gene TRBD2, 6 bases. Trimming removed 5 bases from V and 0 bases from J, with 12 bases in between. This CDR3 region has 15 residues. Germline V gene data show CDR1 as SNHLY and CDR2 as FYNNEI. As DNA, the CDR3 is TGTGCCAGCAGTTTTCGGAGGGGAAGCACAGATACGCAGTATTTT. Translating it yields CASSFRRGSTDTQYF. The full variable domain, in which reference TRBV2 and TRBJ2-3 provide the parts outside the CDR3, is EPEVTQTPSHQVTQMGQEVILRCVPISNHLYFYWYRQILGQKVEFLVSFYNNEISEKSEIFDDQFSVERPDGSNFTLKIRSTKLEDSAMYFCASSFRRGSTDTQYFGPGTRLTVL.

This chain connects TRBV10-3 to TRBJ2-4, with no clear D. Trimming shortened V by 4 bases and J by 8 bases, and 15 bases separated the two germline ends. This CDR3 has 14 residues. Germline-derived CDR1 and CDR2 are ENHRY and SYGVKD. In nucleotides, the CDR3 is TGTGCCATCAGTGGGCCATCGGCAGTGGACATTCAGTACTTC. It yields the protein CAISGPSAVDIQYF.

The table lists this clonotype with many counts. This chain connects TRBV5-5 to TRBJ1-1; D is possibly TRBD1 (5 bases). The CDR3 is 15 amino acids. The germline V and J ends were trimmed by 3 bases and 1 base, with 13 bases remaining between them. CDR1 is SGHKS, CDR2 YYEKEE, per germline (reference sequence). The CDR3 DNA is TGTGCCAGCAGCTCTAGCCCCGGACAGAACACTGAAGCTTTCTTT. Protein product: CASSSSPGQNTEAFF.

This clonotype occurred many times. This chain joins TRBV7-2 and TRBJ2-2; D is unresolved. CDR3 length equals 14 residues. CDR1 and CDR2 (germline): SGHTA, FQGNSA. Trimming left V 5 bases short and J 2 bases short, with 9 bases between. The CDR3 nucleotides read TGTGCCAGCAGCACCCAGACTAACACCGGGGAGCTGTTTTTT. Its translation: CASSTQTNTGELFF.

The chain links TRBV6-5 to TRBJ2-7; 9 bases line up with TRBD1. Germline V lookup: CDR1 MNHEY, CDR2 SVGAGI. The CDR3 spans 15 residues. V trimming: 4 bases; J trimming: 5 bases; junction bases outside the gene matches: 9. This chain's CDR3 is CASSSGTGRTHEQYF. DNA of the CDR3: TGTGCCAGCAGTTCTGGGACAGGGCGTACCCACGAGCAGTACTTC.

The rearrangement uses TRBV28 and TRBJ2-3, with D perhaps assigned TRBD1 or TRBD2 (5 bases each). The CDR3 contains 17 residues. CDR1 is MDHEN, CDR2 SYDVKM, per germline. Trimming removed 6 bases at V and 6 bases at J, with 25 bases between. Here the CDR3 reads CASRGTPQGLVGDTQYF. CDR3 coding DNA: TGTGCCAGCAGAGGGACCCCCCAAGGGCTCGTTGGGGATACGCAGTATTTT.

The chain carries TRBV18 and TRBJ1-2; D gene unclear. Trimming removed 3 bases at V and 5 bases at J, with 7 bases between. The CDR3 spans 12 residues. Looked up from germline, CDR1 is KGHSH and CDR2 is LQKENI. DNA for the CDR3: TGTGCCAGCTCACCGGGAGAATATGGCTACACCTTC. Protein sequence: CASSPGEYGYTF.

At least ten counts were recorded for this clonotype. The chain recombines TRBV11-2 with TRBJ1-3; D gene ambiguous. V was trimmed by 5 bases and J by 3 bases, leaving 5 bases between them. The CDR3 is made up of 12 amino acids. Germline V gene sequence: CDR1 SGHAT, CDR2 FQNNGV. CDR3 amino acids: CASSLHGNTIYF. CDR3 DNA sequence: TGTGCCAGCAGCCTGCATGGAAACACCATATATTTT.